This T cell receptor (beta chain) appears in the sequencing data of a study of response to subunit inactivated influenza vaccine. TCRdb fed the RT-PCR reads into MiXCR, producing one record per CDR3 protein. This sample has 400,000 to 650,000 distinct CDR3 sequences, with roughly 7.9% found just once. Concerning this clonotype: The antigen is undetermined.

Study-wide points: Authors suggested few new T cells are recruited by each seasonal influenza vaccination.

This CDR3 region has 12 residues. V lost 6 bases and J 5 bases, leaving 8 bases between the germline ends. Germline V gives CDR1 DFQATT, CDR2 SNEGSKA (reference sequence). The J gene is TRBJ1-6, the V gene TRBV20-1; no firm D call. The TCR originated in a man aged 45-69 years who received an inactivated influenza vaccine. The sequenced sample was PBMCs from blood, obtained around 25 months after vaccination. CDR3 nucleotide sequence: TGCAGTGCCCGGCGAGATAATTCACCCCTCCACTTT. Residues: CSARRDNSPLHF.